The rows below give T cell receptor beta chains drawn from one sample of a study of Ad26.COV2.S vaccination and SARS-CoV-2 variants. Sequenced by immunoSEQ multiplex PCR; TCRdb stores in-frame clones only, minus some. The sample carries some 350,000 clones, around 90% recorded once. The specimen comprised peripheral blood, sampled in a trial of Ad26.COV2.S vaccine versus placebo. These receptors all stem from a person aged 18-65 years who received the Ad26.COV2.S COVID-19 vaccine or a placebo. The CDR3 runs from the conserved cysteine through the conserved F or W. A D gene is named only where the DNA matches it firmly. Clone sizes are given selectively: once, few, many, or a class where the clone is expanded.

j_gene: TRBJ1-5; abundance: .; d_gene: .; v_gene: TRBV7-2; CDR3nt: TGTGCCAGCACCCCAGAGAGATATAGCAATCAGCCCCAGCATTTT; CDR3aa: CASTPERYSNQPQHF
j_gene: TRBJ1-3; abundance: .; d_gene: .; v_gene: TRBV6-1; CDR3nt: TGTGCCAGCAGTGACAGATCCTCTGGAAACACCATATATTTT; CDR3aa: CASSDRSSGNTIYF
j_gene: TRBJ2-6; abundance: once; d_gene: .; v_gene: TRBV25-1; CDR3nt: TGTGCCAGCAGTGAATCCAGGAAAGAGTCTGGGGCCAACGTCCTGACTTTC; CDR3aa: CASSESRKESGANVLTF
j_gene: TRBJ2-1; abundance: .; d_gene: .; v_gene: TRBV7-2; CDR3nt: TGTGCCAGCAGCAGATCAGGCTACAATGAGCAGTTCTTC; CDR3aa: CASSRSGYNEQFF
j_gene: TRBJ1-2; abundance: .; d_gene: TRBD1; v_gene: TRBV13; CDR3nt: TGTGCCAGCAGACCGCTCGGACAGGACTATGGCTACACCTTC; CDR3aa: CASRPLGQDYGYTF
j_gene: TRBJ2-1; abundance: .; d_gene: TRBD2; v_gene: TRBV5-4; CDR3nt: TGTGCCAGCAGCTTGGTGGGCGGGAGGAATGAGCAGTTCTTC; CDR3aa: CASSLVGGRNEQFF
j_gene: TRBJ1-2; abundance: .; d_gene: .; v_gene: TRBV30; CDR3nt: TGTGCCTGGATGGACGGCGCCGGGGTCTATGGCTACACCTTC; CDR3aa: CAWMDGAGVYGYTF
j_gene: TRBJ1-4; abundance: few; d_gene: .; v_gene: TRBV5-1; CDR3nt: TGCGCCAGCAGCTTTACGACCCGGAGTGAAAAACTGTTTTTT; CDR3aa: CASSFTTRSEKLFF
j_gene: TRBJ2-1; abundance: .; d_gene: .; v_gene: TRBV7-9; CDR3nt: TGTGCCAGCCGACAGCTTAGGAATGAGCAGTTCTTC; CDR3aa: CASRQLRNEQFF
j_gene: TRBJ1-3; abundance: .; d_gene: TRBD1; v_gene: TRBV11-2; CDR3nt: TGTGCCAGCAGCTTCACAGGGGGCGCGGGAGGAAACACCATATATTTT; CDR3aa: CASSFTGGAGGNTIYF
j_gene: TRBJ2-1; abundance: .; d_gene: .; v_gene: TRBV30; CDR3nt: TGTGCCTGGAGTCCGGGGTGGTATAGGAGCAATGAGCAGTTCTTC; CDR3aa: CAWSPGWYRSNEQFF
j_gene: TRBJ2-1; abundance: .; d_gene: TRBD1; v_gene: TRBV7-2; CDR3nt: TGTGCCAGCAGCTTTGCGGGACAGGAGTTTGATGAGCAGTTCTTC; CDR3aa: CASSFAGQEFDEQFF
j_gene: TRBJ1-5; abundance: .; d_gene: TRBD1; v_gene: TRBV20-1; CDR3nt: TGCAGTGCTAGTGCCGGGACAGGGTTAATTAGCAATCAGCCCCAGCATTTT; CDR3aa: CSASAGTGLISNQPQHF
j_gene: TRBJ2-3; abundance: .; d_gene: .; v_gene: TRBV7-2; CDR3nt: TGTGCCAGCAGACCCGCCGATTTAAGGGATACGCAGTATTTT; CDR3aa: CASRPADLRDTQYF
j_gene: TRBJ1-2; abundance: once; d_gene: TRBD1; v_gene: TRBV5-1; CDR3nt: TGCGCCAGCAGACGTACAACAGGGGACAATTATGGCTACACCTTC; CDR3aa: CASRRTTGDNYGYTF
j_gene: TRBJ2-3; abundance: once; d_gene: .; v_gene: TRBV18; CDR3nt: TGTGCCAGCTCAATCGGGCCCCCAGATACGCAGTATTTT; CDR3aa: CASSIGPPDTQYF
j_gene: TRBJ1-1; abundance: .; d_gene: .; v_gene: TRBV4-1; CDR3nt: TGCGCCAGCAGCCAAGAAGAGGTCGGAGGTATCACTGAAGCTTTCTTT; CDR3aa: CASSQEEVGGITEAFF
j_gene: TRBJ2-2; abundance: .; d_gene: .; v_gene: TRBV15; CDR3nt: TGTGCCACCAGCAAAACACTAGAATTCACCGGGGAGCTGTTTTTT; CDR3aa: CATSKTLEFTGELFF
j_gene: TRBJ1-1; abundance: .; d_gene: .; v_gene: TRBV6-5; CDR3nt: TGTGCCAGCAGTTCCGGGGGCAGAAATGAAGCTTTCTTT; CDR3aa: CASSSGGRNEAFF
j_gene: TRBJ1-1; abundance: .; d_gene: .; v_gene: TRBV15; CDR3nt: TGTGCCACCAGCAGGGGACCCCCGAACACTGAAGCTTTCTTT; CDR3aa: CATSRGPPNTEAFF
j_gene: TRBJ1-1; abundance: .; d_gene: .; v_gene: TRBV5-5; CDR3nt: TGTGCCAGCAAGGTTTTGAGTTCCGGGAACACTGAAGCTTTCTTT; CDR3aa: CASKVLSSGNTEAFF
j_gene: TRBJ1-1; abundance: .; d_gene: .; v_gene: TRBV11-2; CDR3nt: TGTGCCAGCAGCTTGTTAGGGACAACGAACACTGAAGCTTTCTTT; CDR3aa: CASSLLGTTNTEAFF
j_gene: TRBJ2-1; abundance: .; d_gene: TRBD1; v_gene: TRBV7-9; CDR3nt: TGTGCCAGCAGCCGGACAGGGGTGGACAATGAGCAGTTCTTC; CDR3aa: CASSRTGVDNEQFF
j_gene: TRBJ1-5; abundance: .; d_gene: .; v_gene: TRBV6-5; CDR3nt: TGTGCCAGCAGTCCCGATCAGCCCCAGCATTTT; CDR3aa: CASSPDQPQHF
j_gene: TRBJ2-2; abundance: .; d_gene: .; v_gene: TRBV15; CDR3nt: TGTGCCACCAGCAGATACAGGGAGGGCACCGGGGAGCTGTTTTTT; CDR3aa: CATSRYREGTGELFF
j_gene: TRBJ1-4; abundance: .; d_gene: .; v_gene: TRBV27; CDR3nt: TGTGCCAGCAGTCTACCCGCTTCGGGGGGGGAAAAACTGTTTTTT; CDR3aa: CASSLPASGGEKLFF
j_gene: TRBJ2-3; abundance: .; d_gene: TRBD2; v_gene: TRBV4-3; CDR3nt: TGCGCCAGCAGCCAAGAACCCCTGCTAGCGGGAGGGGGGGATACGCAGTATTTT; CDR3aa: CASSQEPLLAGGGDTQYF
j_gene: TRBJ2-1; abundance: .; d_gene: .; v_gene: TRBV7-2; CDR3nt: TGTGCCAGCAGCCGGACGGGGGACCTTGTACATGAGCAGTTCTTC; CDR3aa: CASSRTGDLVHEQFF
j_gene: TRBJ2-2; abundance: once; d_gene: .; v_gene: TRBV7-2; CDR3nt: TGTGCCAGCAGCCCAGAGGTGGGGGTTTCCACCGGGGAGCTGTTTTTT; CDR3aa: CASSPEVGVSTGELFF
j_gene: TRBJ2-1; abundance: .; d_gene: TRBD2; v_gene: TRBV19; CDR3nt: TGTGCCAGTAGTGCCAGGGGAGCGGGGGACCCCAATGAGCAGTTCTTC; CDR3aa: CASSARGAGDPNEQFF
j_gene: TRBJ1-2; abundance: once; d_gene: TRBD1; v_gene: TRBV5-1; CDR3nt: TGCGCCAGCAGCTTGGAAACAGGGGCGAATGGCTACACCTTC; CDR3aa: CASSLETGANGYTF
j_gene: TRBJ1-5; abundance: once; d_gene: .; v_gene: TRBV3-1/TRBV3-2; CDR3nt: TGTGCCAGCAGCCAAGTCGGGCAGCCCCAGCATTTT; CDR3aa: CASSQVGQPQHF
j_gene: TRBJ1-1; abundance: .; d_gene: .; v_gene: TRBV5-4; CDR3nt: TGTGCCAGCAGCTTCGCCGCGGCCGGGAACACTGAAGCTTTCTTT; CDR3aa: CASSFAAAGNTEAFF
j_gene: TRBJ1-4; abundance: .; d_gene: TRBD1; v_gene: TRBV30; CDR3nt: TGTGCCTGGACTCGCCAGGGGGCCGGTGAAAAACTGTTTTTT; CDR3aa: CAWTRQGAGEKLFF
j_gene: TRBJ2-1; abundance: .; d_gene: .; v_gene: TRBV7-9; CDR3nt: TGTGCCAGCAGCCGCACAGTTGAGCAGTTCTTC; CDR3aa: CASSRTVEQFF
j_gene: TRBJ2-3; abundance: .; d_gene: TRBD2; v_gene: TRBV7-3; CDR3nt: TGTGCCAGCAGCTCCTCCGGGACTAGCGGGAGAGGGACAGATACGCAGTATTTT; CDR3aa: CASSSSGTSGRGTDTQYF
j_gene: TRBJ1-4; abundance: .; d_gene: .; v_gene: TRBV19; CDR3nt: TGTGCCAGTAGTCAAATGACCGGGCTGTTTTTT; CDR3aa: CASSQMTGLFF
j_gene: TRBJ2-3; abundance: .; d_gene: .; v_gene: TRBV9; CDR3nt: TGTGCCAGCAGCGTAGTCCTCTACTCAGATACGCAGTATTTT; CDR3aa: CASSVVLYSDTQYF
j_gene: TRBJ1-2; abundance: .; d_gene: .; v_gene: TRBV7-9; CDR3nt: TGTGCCAGCAGCATGGAGTCTAACTATGGCTACACCTTC; CDR3aa: CASSMESNYGYTF
j_gene: TRBJ1-5; abundance: .; d_gene: .; v_gene: TRBV4-1; CDR3nt: TGCGCCAGCAGCCAAGTTGGCGTCGACAATCAGCCCCAGCATTTT; CDR3aa: CASSQVGVDNQPQHF
j_gene: TRBJ2-1; abundance: few; d_gene: .; v_gene: TRBV12-3/TRBV12-4; CDR3nt: TGTGCCAGCAGCCGACAGAACTACAATGAGCAGTTCTTC; CDR3aa: CASSRQNYNEQFF
j_gene: TRBJ2-5; abundance: .; d_gene: .; v_gene: TRBV27; CDR3nt: TGTGCCAGCAGTCCCCGGGACACAGGAGAGACCCAGTACTTC; CDR3aa: CASSPRDTGETQYF
j_gene: TRBJ1-1; abundance: .; d_gene: TRBD1; v_gene: TRBV6-5; CDR3nt: TGTGCCAGCAGTTACTCGACAGGGGGCCGCACTGAAGCTTTCTTT; CDR3aa: CASSYSTGGRTEAFF
j_gene: TRBJ1-2; abundance: few; d_gene: .; v_gene: TRBV12-5; CDR3nt: TGTGCTAGTGGTTTGAATAACTATGGCTACACCTTC; CDR3aa: CASGLNNYGYTF
j_gene: TRBJ2-7; abundance: .; d_gene: .; v_gene: TRBV4-2; CDR3nt: TGTGCCAGCAGCCCAGTAACAGCGATCCTATACGAGCAGTACTTC; CDR3aa: CASSPVTAILYEQYF
j_gene: TRBJ2-7; abundance: .; d_gene: .; v_gene: TRBV7-2; CDR3nt: TGTGCCAGCAGCTTAGCAATAAGCCCAGCCTACGAGCAGTACTTC; CDR3aa: CASSLAISPAYEQYF